These T cell receptor beta chains were read from a single sample in a study of T cell responses to AZD1222 COVID-19 vaccine. The assay was immunoSEQ multiplex PCR, and TCRdb's table has in-frame clones only and misses some. This repertoire shows some 130,000 clones, 90% found once; its top ten account for less than 9%. This specimen was peripheral blood, taken on day 0 of AZD1222 vaccination. Source of these receptors: an adult in good health. The CDR3 runs from the conserved cysteine through the conserved F or W. A D gene is named only where the DNA matches it firmly. Not all rows give a size; the values are once, few, many and, for expanded clones, a class.

13,TRBV30,.,TRBJ2-4,TRBD1,CATDGQGADIQYF,TGTGCTACTGACGGACAGGGGGCAGACATTCAGTACTTC
14,TRBV4-3,.,TRBJ1-2,.,CASSQDTGYYGYTF,TGCGCCAGCAGCCAAGATACAGGTTACTATGGCTACACCTTC
14,TRBV28,.,TRBJ2-7,.,CASSLTQGTGEQYF,TGTGCCAGCAGTCTCACACAGGGTACTGGGGAGCAGTACTTC
13,TRBV9,.,TRBJ2-2,.,CASSATGSGELFF,TGTGCCAGCAGTGCAACAGGGTCCGGGGAGCTGTTTTTT
18,TRBV7-3,.,TRBJ2-3,.,CASSLIPSGLISTDTQYF,TGTGCCAGCAGCTTAATCCCATCCGGACTGATTAGCACAGATACGCAGTATTTT
18,TRBV7-8,.,TRBJ2-7,TRBD1,CASSLQRGTGGSSYEQYF,TGTGCCAGCAGCTTACAGCGCGGGACAGGGGGTAGCTCCTACGAGCAGTACTTC
14,TRBV4-1,.,TRBJ1-2,.,CASSPSGFNYGYTF,TGCGCCAGCAGCCCCTCAGGGTTTAACTATGGCTACACCTTC
12,TRBV27,.,TRBJ2-2,.,CASSLNTGELFF,TGTGCCAGCAGTTTGAACACCGGGGAGCTGTTTTTT
13,TRBV14,.,TRBJ1-1,.,CASSHGLNTEAFF,TGTGCCAGCAGTCATGGTTTGAACACTGAAGCTTTCTTT
14,TRBV19,.,TRBJ2-7,.,CASSIRTRDYEQYF,TGTGCCAGTAGTATACGAACCAGGGACTACGAGCAGTACTTC
10,TRBV11-3,.,TRBJ2-7,.,CASSPYEQYF,TGTGCCAGCAGCCCCTACGAGCAGTACTTC
13,TRBV28,.,TRBJ1-2,.,CASSLSRGRGYTF,TGTGCCAGCAGTTTATCGCGGGGTCGGGGCTACACCTTC
16,TRBV15,.,TRBJ1-5,.,CATSRGAGGNNQPQHF,TGTGCCACCAGCAGAGGGGCAGGCGGGAACAATCAGCCCCAGCATTTT
13,TRBV10-3,.,TRBJ2-7,.,CAPKGVRSYEQYF,TGTGCCCCCAAAGGGGTCAGATCCTACGAGCAGTACTTC
15,TRBV21-1,.,TRBJ2-3,.,CASSIGGANTDTQYF,TGTGCCAGCAGCATCGGGGGGGCCAACACAGATACGCAGTATTTT
16,TRBV5-1,.,TRBJ2-3,TRBD2,CASSFLAGGTADTQYF,TGCGCCAGCAGCTTCCTAGCGGGGGGGACCGCAGATACGCAGTATTTT
17,TRBV28,few,TRBJ1-3,TRBD1,CASSLRGQGAFGNTIYF,TGTGCCAGCAGTTTACGGGGGCAGGGGGCCTTCGGAAACACCATATATTTT
14,TRBV3-1/TRBV3-2,.,TRBJ1-5,TRBD1,CASSPDRGDQPQHF,TGTGCCAGCAGCCCGGACAGGGGGGATCAGCCCCAGCATTTT
15,TRBV19,few,TRBJ1-2,.,CASSIDSVFGYGYTF,TGTGCCAGTAGTATAGACTCTGTCTTTGGATATGGCTACACCTTC
16,TRBV7-9,once,TRBJ1-1,.,CASSLGHRLSDTEAFF,TGTGCCAGCAGCTTAGGACATCGGTTATCGGACACTGAAGCTTTCTTT
14,TRBV28,.,TRBJ1-1,TRBD1,CASSLLGQGTEAFF,TGTGCCAGCAGTTTATTGGGACAGGGGACTGAAGCTTTCTTT
12,TRBV27,once,TRBJ1-2,TRBD1,CASSQGGYGYTF,TGTGCCAGCAGTCAGGGGGGCTATGGCTACACCTTC
15,TRBV28,.,TRBJ1-2,TRBD1,CASSVIDRGLFGYTF,TGTGCCAGCAGCGTAATAGACAGGGGGCTCTTTGGCTACACCTTC
16,TRBV28,.,TRBJ1-6,.,CASSFPGSSYNSPLHF,TGTGCCAGCAGTTTCCCGGGGAGCTCCTATAATTCACCCCTCCACTTT